The 12 T cell receptor beta chains below come from one sample, sequenced in a study of blood T cell repertoires in COVID-19. Only in-frame clones appear in the TCRdb table, and some are missing; sequencing was by immunoSEQ multiplex PCR. The sample includes approximately 480,000 clones, 89% of them seen just once. Sequencing was carried out using peripheral blood. The receptors were gathered from a man younger than 35 with COVID-19, enrolled during active disease.

In DNA, the CDR3 is TGTGCCATCAGCAGACAGGGGAATAGCAATCAGCCCCAGCATTTT. Translation: CAISRQGNSNQPQHF. The chain employs TRBV10-3 and TRBJ1-5; 8 bases are a match to TRBD1. Trimming took 6 bases from V and 0 from J; bases not matched to a gene: 4. Looked up from germline, CDR1 is ENHRY and CDR2 is SYGVKD. The length of the CDR3 is 15 residues.

The chain links TRBV5-5 to TRBJ2-3, with TRBD1 as a possible D gene (6 bases). The CDR3 length is 13 residues. Trimming stripped 6 bases from V and 3 bases from J, with 11 bases between. The germline V gene has CDR1 SGHKS and CDR2 YYEKEE (reference sequence). The CDR3 DNA reads TGTGCCAGCAATACAGGGTCGACAGATACGCAGTATTTT. Its protein is CASNTGSTDTQYF.

The rearrangement joins TRBV3-1 (or the pseudogene TRBV3-2) to TRBJ1-2; D might be TRBD1 (5 bases). This CDR3 comprises 12 residues. The germline V and J ends were trimmed by 4 bases and 7 bases, with 10 bases remaining between them. Germline V gene sequence: CDR1 LGHDT, CDR2 YNNKEL (reference sequence). As DNA, the CDR3 is TGTGCCAGCAGCCTTACGGGACTTGGCTACACCTTC. It translates to CASSLTGLGYTF.

This chain joins TRBV4-1 and TRBJ1-5, with D perhaps TRBD1 (6 bases). Per the germline V gene, CDR1 is MGHRA and CDR2 is YSYEKL. This CDR3 is built from 14 residues. V was clipped by 4 bases and J by 5 bases, with 12 bases between them. In DNA, the CDR3 is TGCGCCAGCAGCCTTCGAGGGGGGGATCAGCCCCAGCATTTT. Translating it yields CASSLRGGDQPQHF.

The V and J genes are TRBV7-9 and TRBJ1-5; possibly TRBD1 for D (6 bases). This CDR3 has 15 amino acids. V was trimmed by 1 base and J by 6 bases, leaving 13 bases between them. Germline V gives CDR1 SEHNR, CDR2 FQNEAQ (reference sequence). The CDR3 loop reads CASSLGGAGAQPQHF. The CDR3 region has the DNA TGTGCCAGCAGCTTAGGGGGTGCAGGGGCTCAGCCCCAGCATTTT.

A word on this clone: The same CDR3 also results from other DNA sequences found in this sample. This chain uses TRBV3-1 (or the pseudogene TRBV3-2) with TRBJ1-2; the match to TRBD1 covers 8 bases. CDR1 and CDR2 (germline): LGHDT, YNNKEL (reference sequence). The CDR3 runs to 13 residues. Unmatched junction bases numbered 0, after V lost 2 bases and J lost 4 bases. The CDR3 DNA reads TGTGCCAGCAGCCAAACAGGGGGCTATGGCTACACCTTC. Its protein is CASSQTGGYGYTF.

The chain links TRBV18 to TRBJ2-2, with D possibly TRBD1 on 6 matching bases. Trimming removed 0 bases from V and 1 base from J, with 12 bases in between. The germline V gene has CDR1 KGHSH and CDR2 LQKENI. The CDR3 covers 17 residues. This chain's CDR3 is CASSPPVTRGNTGELFF. The CDR3 nucleotides read TGTGCCAGCTCACCACCGGTGACCAGGGGGAACACCGGGGAGCTGTTTTTT.

The chain joins TRBV7-6 to TRBJ2-3; TRBD2 agrees at 11 bases. Germline CDR1 SGHVS, CDR2 FNYEAQ. This CDR3 is built from 16 residues. V lost 5 bases to trimming and J lost 2 bases; unmatched junction nucleotides: 6. CDR3 amino acids: CASSRGTSGTTDTQYF. DNA of the CDR3: TGTGCCAGCAGCCGCGGGACTAGCGGTACCACAGATACGCAGTATTTT.

In DNA form, the CDR3 reads TGTGCCAGCAGCTTAAGTGCTAGCGGGAGCTACGAGCAGTACTTC. As protein: CASSLSASGSYEQYF. The rearrangement links TRBV11-2 to TRBJ2-7; 10 bases are a match to TRBD2. Germline V gene sequence: CDR1 SGHAT, CDR2 FQNNGV. The trim removed 2 bases at V and 3 bases at J, leaving 4 bases unmatched. CDR3 length equals 15 residues.

CDR3 sequence reads: CASSQPGGRGEQFF. CDR3 DNA sequence: TGTGCCAGCAGCCAACCGGGCGGGAGAGGTGAGCAGTTCTTC. The genes are TRBV5-4 and TRBJ2-1; 7 nucleotides agree with TRBD2. CDR1 SGHNT and CDR2 YYREEE come from the germline V gene (reference sequence). The length of the CDR3 is 14 residues. V lost 4 bases and J lost 9; bases outside the gene matches: 10. Filled out from reference TRBV5-4 and TRBJ2-1, the complete variable domain reads ETGVTQSPTHLIKTRGQQVTLRCSSQSGHNTVSWYQQALGQGPQFIFQYYREEENGRGNFPPRFSGLQFPNYSSELNVNALELDDSALYLCASSQPGGRGEQFFGPGTRLTVL.

This chain joins TRBV5-4 and TRBJ2-5, with 7 bases matching TRBD1. After removal of 4 bases from V and 0 bases from J, the junction contained 3 bases not matched to a gene. Germline-derived CDR1 and CDR2 are SGHNT and YYREEE (reference sequence). The CDR3 covers 14 residues. The chain's CDR3 is CASSRDRNQETQYF. In nucleotides, the CDR3 is TGTGCCAGCAGCAGGGACAGAAACCAAGAGACCCAGTACTTC. Drawing the rest from reference TRBV5-4 and TRBJ2-5, the complete variable domain is ETGVTQSPTHLIKTRGQQVTLRCSSQSGHNTVSWYQQALGQGPQFIFQYYREEENGRGNFPPRFSGLQFPNYSSELNVNALELDDSALYLCASSRDRNQETQYFGPGTRLLVL.

This clone was counted a few times. V is TRBV28 and J is TRBJ1-6; 11 bases are a match to TRBD1. This CDR3 is 15 amino acids long. V dropped 3 bases and J dropped 10; count of bases not matched to a gene: 5. Germline values: CDR1 MDHEN, CDR2 SYDVKM. The chain's CDR3 is CASSFSGTGGSPLHF. DNA for the CDR3: TGTGCCAGCAGTTTCTCCGGGACAGGGGGGTCACCCCTCCACTTT.